This is a list of T cell receptor beta chains from one sample in a study of blood T cells in healthy people across ages. TCRdb reanalysed the 5' RACE reads using MiXCR and keeps one entry per CDR3 protein. Among more than 750,000 distinct CDR3 sequences listed, almost 30% were seen once. This sample also appeared in a second study, on T cells of mothers and their children.

The specimen sequenced was blood. These receptors were collected from a woman aged 40 to 55 in good health. CDR3s include the opening cysteine and the closing phenylalanine or tryptophan. The D gene is left open where the match is weak. Clone sizes are given selectively: once, few, many, or a class where the clone is expanded.

J,size,D,V,CDR3,DNA
TRBJ2-7,few,TRBD1,TRBV5-6,CASTPGQESYEQYF,TGTGCCAGCACCCCCGGACAGGAATCCTACGAGCAGTACTTC
TRBJ2-7,few,TRBD2,TRBV30,CAWKYAGGPYEQYF,TGTGCCTGGAAGTACGCGGGGGGGCCCTACGAGCAGTACTTC
TRBJ1-1,NA,NA,TRBV4-3,CASSLRSAGTEAFF,TGCGCCAGCAGCCTACGAAGTGCGGGTACTGAAGCTTTCTTT
TRBJ2-5,many,NA,TRBV6-1,CASIKLGQFSGKTQYF,TGTGCCAGCATCAAATTGGGGCAATTTTCCGGGAAGACCCAGTACTTC
TRBJ2-6,NA,NA,TRBV6-2/TRBV6-3,CASSSRAPGGSSGANVLTF,TGTGCCAGCAGTTCCCGTGCGCCAGGGGGGAGCTCTGGGGCCAACGTCCTGACTTTC
TRBJ2-7,NA,NA,TRBV7-2,CASSLKLIGEQYF,TGTGCCAGCAGCTTAAAGTTAATCGGCGAGCAGTACTTC
TRBJ2-5,few,TRBD2,TRBV7-3,CASSLTPQRGGDETQYF,TGTGCCAGCAGCTTAACGCCTCAGCGGGGGGGCGATGAGACCCAGTACTTC
TRBJ1-2,NA,NA,TRBV20-1,CSAREGQDLYGYTF,TGCAGTGCTAGAGAGGGGCAGGACCTCTATGGCTACACCTTC
TRBJ2-1,few,TRBD1,TRBV12-3/TRBV12-4,CASRSWDSPYNEQFF,TGTGCCAGCAGATCCTGGGACAGCCCGTACAATGAGCAGTTCTTC
TRBJ2-7,NA,TRBD1,TRBV5-1,CASSPGRGGGHEQYF,TGCGCCAGCAGCCCTGGGAGAGGGGGCGGTCACGAGCAGTACTTC
TRBJ2-7,many,TRBD2,TRBV4-3,CASSQARGLAGIYEQYF,TGCGCCAGCAGCCAAGCAAGAGGACTAGCGGGCATCTACGAGCAGTACTTC
TRBJ1-2,once,NA,TRBV6-6,CASSYSREDYTF,TGTGCCAGCAGTTACTCAAGGGAGGACTACACCTTC
TRBJ2-7,many,TRBD2,TRBV7-2,CASSFAGGPSYEQYF,TGTGCCAGCAGCTTCGCGGGGGGGCCGTCCTACGAGCAGTACTTC
TRBJ2-3,many,NA,TRBV15,CATSRGVIARTDTQYF,TGTGCCACCAGCAGAGGGGTGATCGCCCGCACAGATACGCAGTATTTT
TRBJ2-2,NA,NA,TRBV5-5,CASSSGLAGSNTGKLFF,TGTGCCAGCAGCTCAGGGTTGGCGGGGTCCAACACCGGGAAGCTGTTTTTT
TRBJ1-2,few,TRBD1,TRBV24-1,CATSDWGQTSTYGYTF,TGTGCCACCAGTGACTGGGGACAGACCTCCACATATGGCTACACCTTC
TRBJ1-2,NA,NA,TRBV20-1,CSVPGGLGYTF,TGCAGTGTCCCCGGGGGGCTAGGCTACACCTTC
TRBJ1-2,few,TRBD1,TRBV7-2,CASSPPAQGVGYGYTF,TGTGCCAGCAGCCCACCCGCCCAGGGGGTTGGCTATGGCTACACCTTC
TRBJ1-1,NA,NA,TRBV4-3,CASSQEPPGGNFEAFF,TGCGCCAGCAGCCAAGAGCCCCCCGGGGGCAATTTTGAAGCTTTCTTT
TRBJ2-2,NA,TRBD1,TRBV28,CASSLEGTGYTGELFF,TGTGCCAGCAGTTTGGAAGGGACAGGATACACCGGGGAGCTGTTTTTT
TRBJ1-2,NA,NA,TRBV20-1,CSARGSGQLYGYTF,TGCAGTGCTAGAGGAAGCGGGCAGCTCTATGGCTACACCTTC
TRBJ1-2,NA,NA,TRBV6-5,CASRTNGGYGYTF,TGTGCCAGCAGGACTAATGGGGGCTATGGCTACACCTTC
TRBJ1-2,NA,NA,TRBV19,CASSSGGYDGYGYTF,TGTGCCAGTAGTAGCGGGGGATACGACGGCTATGGCTACACCTTC
TRBJ1-6,few,NA,TRBV12-3/TRBV12-4,CASSLIEGSPLHF,TGTGCCAGCAGTTTAATCGAGGGCTCACCCCTCCACTTT
TRBJ2-1,NA,NA,TRBV28,CASRQPWNGYNEQFF,TGTGCCAGCAGGCAACCTTGGAATGGCTACAATGAGCAGTTCTTC
TRBJ2-7,few,NA,TRBV25-1,CASRDSVNSYEQYF,TGTGCCAGCAGGGACAGTGTAAACTCCTACGAGCAGTACTTC
TRBJ2-7,few,TRBD1,TRBV27,CASSLSGQGSSYEQYF,TGTGCCAGCAGTTTATCCGGACAGGGCAGCTCCTACGAGCAGTACTTC
TRBJ2-3,NA,TRBD1,TRBV29-1,CSVGGQSSRTQYF,TGCAGCGTAGGGGGACAGAGTAGCCGGACGCAGTATTTT
TRBJ2-7,many,NA,TRBV29-1,CSVTGSSYEQYF,TGCAGCGTGACGGGGAGCTCCTACGAGCAGTACTTC
TRBJ2-3,NA,TRBD1,TRBV7-2,CASSSRQGGVATDTQYF,TGTGCCAGCAGCTCCCGACAGGGTGGTGTTGCGACAGATACGCAGTATTTT
TRBJ2-5,few,NA,TRBV3-1,CASSPRWGREETQYF,TGTGCCAGCAGCCCGAGATGGGGGCGCGAGGAGACCCAGTACTTC
TRBJ2-7,many,NA,TRBV27,CASSLGQGSEQYF,TGTGCCAGCAGTTTAGGGCAAGGGAGCGAGCAGTACTTC
TRBJ2-1,NA,NA,TRBV5-6,CASSLVHGGGEQFF,TGTGCCAGCAGCTTGGTTCATGGCGGTGGTGAGCAGTTCTTC
TRBJ2-7,NA,TRBD1,TRBV7-4,CASSCRDRGIYEQYF,TGTGCCAGCAGCTGCCGGGACAGGGGTATCTACGAGCAGTACTTC
TRBJ2-5,many,TRBD2,TRBV28,CASRWGGETQYF,TGTGCCAGCAGGTGGGGGGGGGAGACCCAGTACTTC
TRBJ2-5,few,NA,TRBV7-8,CASSLAREGQGKVRYQETQYF,TGTGCCAGCAGCTTAGCGCGGGAGGGACAGGGGAAGGTTAGGTACCAAGAGACCCAGTACTTC
TRBJ1-1,many,TRBD1,TRBV29-1,CSVDTGQGTTEAFF,TGCAGCGTTGACACGGGACAGGGTACCACTGAAGCTTTCTTT
TRBJ2-3,many,NA,TRBV10-3,CAISESPLDTQYF,TGTGCCATCAGTGAGTCCCCGTTAGATACGCAGTATTTT
TRBJ1-2,many,NA,TRBV30,CAWSVGSHGYTF,TGTGCCTGGAGTGTTGGAAGCCATGGCTACACCTTC
TRBJ2-1,NA,TRBD1,TRBV20-1,CSAWSLTGKFSNNEQFF,TGCAGTGCTTGGTCCCTGACAGGGAAGTTTAGCAACAATGAGCAGTTCTTC
TRBJ1-4,NA,TRBD1,TRBV2,CASRVQGAGEKLFF,TGTGCCAGCAGGGTACAGGGGGCCGGTGAAAAACTGTTTTTT
TRBJ2-7,many,TRBD2,TRBV7-2,CASRPEAGGTYEQYF,TGTGCCAGCAGGCCAGAGGCGGGGGGCACCTACGAGCAGTACTTC
TRBJ1-1,NA,NA,TRBV28,CASSFGGIGNTEAFF,TGTGCCAGCAGTTTCGGGGGGATCGGGAACACTGAAGCTTTCTTT
TRBJ2-1,NA,TRBD2,TRBV7-8,CASTPRLGGANEQFF,TGTGCCAGCACCCCTCGTCTCGGGGGGGCTAATGAGCAGTTCTTC
TRBJ2-5,NA,NA,TRBV25-1,CASSEFGGGAETQYF,TGTGCCAGCAGTGAGTTCGGAGGGGGCGCGGAGACCCAGTACTTC
TRBJ2-5,NA,NA,TRBV11-2,CASSWGDSTQYF,TGTGCCAGCAGCTGGGGGGACAGCACCCAGTACTTC
TRBJ2-7,few,NA,TRBV29-1,CSVGKAGYNEQYF,TGCAGCGTTGGGAAGGCGGGCTACAATGAGCAGTACTTC
TRBJ1-1,NA,NA,TRBV6-6,CASSYVQGPGITEAFF,TGTGCCAGCAGTTACGTACAGGGTCCGGGGATCACTGAAGCTTTCTTT
TRBJ1-4,few,NA,TRBV7-2,CASSLQGFREKLFF,TGTGCCAGCAGCTTACAGGGATTTCGCGAAAAACTGTTTTTT
TRBJ2-7,few,NA,TRBV20-1,CSAREPGRVAHEQYF,TGCAGTGCTAGAGAACCGGGACGGGTAGCCCACGAGCAGTACTTC
TRBJ2-3,NA,TRBD2,TRBV12-3/TRBV12-4,CASRGTSGGPSTDTQYF,TGTGCCAGCAGAGGGACTAGCGGGGGGCCTAGCACAGATACGCAGTATTTT